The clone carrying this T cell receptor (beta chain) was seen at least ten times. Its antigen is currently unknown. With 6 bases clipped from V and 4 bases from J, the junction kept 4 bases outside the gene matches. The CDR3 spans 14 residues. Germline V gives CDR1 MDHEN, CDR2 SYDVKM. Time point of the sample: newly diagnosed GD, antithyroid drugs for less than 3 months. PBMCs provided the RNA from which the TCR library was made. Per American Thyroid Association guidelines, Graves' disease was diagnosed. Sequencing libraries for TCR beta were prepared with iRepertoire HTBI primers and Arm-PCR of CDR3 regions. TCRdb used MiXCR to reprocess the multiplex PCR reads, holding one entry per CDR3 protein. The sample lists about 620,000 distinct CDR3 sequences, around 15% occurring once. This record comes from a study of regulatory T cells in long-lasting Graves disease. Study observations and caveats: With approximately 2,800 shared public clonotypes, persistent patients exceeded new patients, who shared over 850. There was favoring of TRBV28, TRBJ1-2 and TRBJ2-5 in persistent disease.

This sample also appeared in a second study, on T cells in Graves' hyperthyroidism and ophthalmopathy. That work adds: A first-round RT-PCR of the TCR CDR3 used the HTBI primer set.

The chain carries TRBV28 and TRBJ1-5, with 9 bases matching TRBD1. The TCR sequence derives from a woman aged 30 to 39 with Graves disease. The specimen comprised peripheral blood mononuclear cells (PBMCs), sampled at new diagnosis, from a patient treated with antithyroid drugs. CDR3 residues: CASREGTGNQPQHF. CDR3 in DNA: TGTGCCAGCAGAGAAGGGACAGGGAATCAGCCCCAGCATTTT. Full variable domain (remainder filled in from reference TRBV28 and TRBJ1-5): DVKVTQSSRYLVKRTGEKVFLECVQDMDHENMFWYRQDPGLGLRLIYFSYDVKMKEKGDIPEGYSVSREKKERFSLILESASTNQTSMYLCASREGTGNQPQHFGDGTRLSIL.